Given below is one TCR beta chain in context. The antigen is not known. This sample was included in a study of T cells in Graves' hyperthyroidism and ophthalmopathy. The study's findings and limits: Blood also held most thyroid clonotypes expanded beyond 0.001.

Trimming took off 7 bases at V and 7 bases at J, with 16 bases between the two ends. Germline-derived CDR1 and CDR2 are LNHDA and SQIVND (reference sequence). The length of the CDR3 is 14 residues. Authors of the study amplified TCR beta CDR3 regions from RNA transcripts. First-round RT-PCR with HTBI primers amplified the TCR CDR3 region. TCRdb reprocessed the multiplex PCR reads via MiXCR and lists one record per CDR3 protein. The table records around 720,000 distinct CDR3 sequences, over 35% of them present only once. The authors deemed Graves' hyperthyroidism stable absent ophthalmopathy progression within 18 months. Orbital computed tomography, thyroid ultrasound, serum thyroxine and TRAb, and clinical symptoms together informed the diagnoses. Each 10 ml fresh peripheral blood draw supplied the PBMCs.

This chain links TRBV19 with TRBJ2-2; TRBD2 might be the D (6 bases). The origin of this receptor is a middle-aged woman with Graves' hyperthyroidism. The sequenced sample was blood. Here the CDR3 reads CASMWHNGGGELFF. The CDR3 bases are TGTGCCAGTATGTGGCACAACGGGGGCGGGGAGCTGTTTTTT.